The entry below describes one TCR beta chain. Its antigen is unknown. The time point here: blood 4 weeks post-SBRT, at nephrectomy. Documented treatment: 15 Gy SBRT to primary tumor, nephrectomy 4 weeks later. Trimming removed 5 bases from V and 2 bases from J, with 9 bases in between. The CDR3 length is 13 residues. From germline, CDR1 is SGHAT and CDR2 FQNNGV. Data came from immunoSEQ multiplex PCR; TCRdb stores just in-frame clones and leaves some out. This table holds approximately 80,000 clones, roughly nine tenths found once. The data belong to a study of radiation and T cells in renal cell carcinoma. Study-wide results and limits: Without pretreatment biopsies, baseline tumor clonotype presence was undetermined.

The sequence was obtained from a woman in her seventies with renal cell carcinoma. The chain uses TRBV11-2 and TRBJ2-5, with a tentative D call TRBD1 (5 bases). The material was blood, obtained from a patient whose treatment included radiotherapy and nephrectomy. CDR3 in DNA: TGTGCCAGCAGCAGGGGTGTACAAGAGACCCAGTACTTC. As protein: CASSRGVQETQYF.